This is a list of T cell receptor beta chains from one sample in a study of control samples from healthy donors and cancer patients. Sequencing used immunoSEQ multiplex PCR; TCRdb keeps in-frame clones, though not all of them. Seen here are around 150,000 clones, about nine tenths observed once, and the top ten hold 4% to 5.5%. The sequenced material came from blood. The receptors stem from a young man in good health. Both conserved end residues are part of each CDR3. A D gene is named only where the DNA matches it firmly. Part of the rows lack a size; the others show once, few, many or a class for expanded clones.

d_gene: -; len: 11; v_gene: TRBV5-6; j_gene: TRBJ2-7; abundance: -; CDR3aa: CASSLALEQYF; CDR3nt: TGTGCCAGCAGCTTGGCCTTGGAGCAGTACTTC
d_gene: -; len: 16; v_gene: TRBV19; j_gene: TRBJ2-3; abundance: few; CDR3aa: CASSPPWAFSTDTQYF; CDR3nt: TGTGCCAGTAGTCCTCCTTGGGCCTTTTCCACAGATACGCAGTATTTT
d_gene: -; len: 12; v_gene: TRBV5-1; j_gene: TRBJ2-5; abundance: -; CDR3aa: CASSLILETQYF; CDR3nt: TGCGCCAGCAGCTTAATTTTGGAGACCCAGTACTTC
d_gene: -; len: 13; v_gene: TRBV30; j_gene: TRBJ2-7; abundance: -; CDR3aa: CAWNLGLAYEQYF; CDR3nt: TGTGCCTGGAATCTAGGACTTGCCTACGAGCAGTACTTC
d_gene: TRBD1; len: 16; v_gene: TRBV5-5; j_gene: TRBJ1-3; abundance: -; CDR3aa: CASSEGRGVFGNTIYF; CDR3nt: TGTGCCAGCAGCGAGGGCAGGGGGGTATTTGGAAACACCATATATTTT
d_gene: -; len: 12; v_gene: TRBV15; j_gene: TRBJ2-7; abundance: -; CDR3aa: CATLEESYEQYF; CDR3nt: TGTGCCACCTTGGAGGAATCCTACGAGCAGTACTTC
d_gene: TRBD2; len: 14; v_gene: TRBV5-4; j_gene: TRBJ2-7; abundance: -; CDR3aa: CASSSRTSVGEQYF; CDR3nt: TGTGCCAGCAGCTCAAGGACTAGCGTGGGCGAGCAGTACTTC
d_gene: TRBD1; len: 14; v_gene: TRBV4-1; j_gene: TRBJ2-7; abundance: once; CDR3aa: CASSPGTGNYEQYF; CDR3nt: TGCGCCAGCAGCCCGGGGACAGGGAACTACGAGCAGTACTTC
d_gene: TRBD2; len: 17; v_gene: TRBV10-1; j_gene: TRBJ2-1; abundance: -; CDR3aa: CASSESTSGRAGREQFF; CDR3nt: TGCGCCAGCAGTGAGTCGACTAGCGGGAGGGCCGGTCGTGAGCAGTTCTTC
d_gene: TRBD1; len: 16; v_gene: TRBV7-2; j_gene: TRBJ2-1; abundance: -; CDR3aa: CASSLESQGAYNEQFF; CDR3nt: TGTGCCAGCAGCTTAGAATCCCAGGGGGCTTACAATGAGCAGTTCTTC
d_gene: TRBD1; len: 17; v_gene: TRBV2; j_gene: TRBJ1-3; abundance: -; CDR3aa: CASRAPRTGVFGNTIYF; CDR3nt: TGTGCCAGCAGGGCCCCTCGAACAGGGGTGTTTGGAAACACCATATATTTT
d_gene: -; len: 15; v_gene: TRBV9; j_gene: TRBJ1-1; abundance: -; CDR3aa: CASSLDIFSNTEAFF; CDR3nt: TGTGCCAGCAGCCTGGACATATTCTCGAACACTGAAGCTTTCTTT
d_gene: -; len: 14; v_gene: TRBV7-3; j_gene: TRBJ2-3; abundance: once; CDR3aa: CASSLRDSTDTQYF; CDR3nt: TGTGCCAGCAGCTTAAGGGACAGCACAGATACGCAGTATTTT
d_gene: TRBD1; len: 14; v_gene: TRBV7-9; j_gene: TRBJ1-6; abundance: once; CDR3aa: CAGDRDRGNSPLHF; CDR3nt: TGTGCCGGCGACCGGGACAGGGGTAATTCACCCCTCCACTTT
d_gene: TRBD2; len: 15; v_gene: TRBV5-6; j_gene: TRBJ2-5; abundance: -; CDR3aa: CASSPEAGGHETQYF; CDR3nt: TGTGCCAGCAGCCCGGAAGCGGGAGGGCACGAGACCCAGTACTTC
d_gene: -; len: 13; v_gene: TRBV5-5; j_gene: TRBJ1-1; abundance: -; CDR3aa: CASSSRPGEEAFF; CDR3nt: TGTGCCAGCAGCTCTAGGCCTGGGGAGGAAGCTTTCTTT
d_gene: -; len: 14; v_gene: TRBV24-1; j_gene: TRBJ1-2; abundance: -; CDR3aa: CATSDSWGLNDYTF; CDR3nt: TGTGCCACCAGTGACTCCTGGGGACTGAATGACTACACCTTC
d_gene: TRBD1; len: 14; v_gene: TRBV19; j_gene: TRBJ1-6; abundance: -; CDR3aa: CASRRDRVNSPLHF; CDR3nt: TGTGCCAGTAGACGGGACAGGGTAAATTCACCCCTCCACTTT
d_gene: -; len: 12; v_gene: TRBV29-1; j_gene: TRBJ2-7; abundance: -; CDR3aa: CSVALPGYGQYF; CDR3nt: TGCAGCGTTGCCCTACCTGGATACGGGCAGTACTTC
d_gene: TRBD1; len: 15; v_gene: TRBV20-1; j_gene: TRBJ1-2; abundance: -; CDR3aa: CSASRRQGVNYGYTF; CDR3nt: TGCAGTGCTAGTCGACGGCAGGGGGTGAACTATGGCTACACCTTC
d_gene: -; len: 13; v_gene: TRBV18; j_gene: TRBJ2-7; abundance: -; CDR3aa: CASSRDKQHEQYF; CDR3nt: TGTGCCAGCTCACGGGACAAGCAGCACGAGCAGTACTTC
d_gene: -; len: 15; v_gene: TRBV5-5; j_gene: TRBJ2-5; abundance: -; CDR3aa: CASSRFLRGGETQYF; CDR3nt: TGTGCCAGCAGCCGCTTCCTCAGGGGAGGGGAGACCCAGTACTTC
d_gene: TRBD2; len: 16; v_gene: TRBV6-5; j_gene: TRBJ2-7; abundance: -; CDR3aa: CASSYTGLAGEYEQYF; CDR3nt: TGTGCCAGCAGTTACACCGGACTAGCGGGAGAATACGAGCAGTACTTC
d_gene: -; len: 20; v_gene: TRBV19; j_gene: TRBJ2-1; abundance: -; CDR3aa: CASSIARSPYSASSYNEQFF; CDR3nt: TGTGCCAGTAGTATAGCCCGGTCTCCCTATAGCGCGAGCTCCTACAATGAGCAGTTCTTC
d_gene: -; len: 18; v_gene: TRBV5-6; j_gene: TRBJ1-4; abundance: few; CDR3aa: CASSLNAGAKSTNEKLFF; CDR3nt: TGTGCCAGCAGCTTGAACGCAGGGGCGAAATCAACTAATGAAAAACTGTTTTTT
d_gene: TRBD2; len: 15; v_gene: TRBV27; j_gene: TRBJ2-2; abundance: -; CDR3aa: CASRIAGKNTGELFF; CDR3nt: TGTGCCAGCAGAATAGCGGGGAAGAACACCGGGGAGCTGTTTTTT
d_gene: TRBD2; len: 15; v_gene: TRBV18; j_gene: TRBJ2-1; abundance: -; CDR3aa: CASSLSGGPYNEQFF; CDR3nt: TGTGCCAGCTCTCTCAGCGGGGGTCCCTACAATGAGCAGTTCTTC
d_gene: -; len: 15; v_gene: TRBV18; j_gene: TRBJ1-5; abundance: -; CDR3aa: CASSPVGKGDQPQHF; CDR3nt: TGTGCCAGCTCACCAGTAGGGAAGGGAGATCAGCCCCAGCATTTT
d_gene: -; len: 14; v_gene: TRBV7-9; j_gene: TRBJ1-2; abundance: -; CDR3aa: CASSLQGTSYGYTF; CDR3nt: TGTGCCAGCAGCCTGCAGGGTACCTCCTATGGCTACACCTTC
d_gene: -; len: 13; v_gene: TRBV27; j_gene: TRBJ1-4; abundance: -; CDR3aa: CASMPLGGEKLFF; CDR3nt: TGTGCCAGCATGCCCCTGGGCGGAGAAAAACTGTTTTTT
d_gene: -; len: 14; v_gene: TRBV5-6; j_gene: TRBJ2-2; abundance: -; CDR3aa: CASSRGGGGGELFF; CDR3nt: TGTGCCAGCAGCCGCGGAGGGGGAGGCGGGGAGCTGTTTTTT
d_gene: -; len: 12; v_gene: TRBV12-3/TRBV12-4; j_gene: TRBJ1-2; abundance: -; CDR3aa: CASSFGSGGYTF; CDR3nt: -